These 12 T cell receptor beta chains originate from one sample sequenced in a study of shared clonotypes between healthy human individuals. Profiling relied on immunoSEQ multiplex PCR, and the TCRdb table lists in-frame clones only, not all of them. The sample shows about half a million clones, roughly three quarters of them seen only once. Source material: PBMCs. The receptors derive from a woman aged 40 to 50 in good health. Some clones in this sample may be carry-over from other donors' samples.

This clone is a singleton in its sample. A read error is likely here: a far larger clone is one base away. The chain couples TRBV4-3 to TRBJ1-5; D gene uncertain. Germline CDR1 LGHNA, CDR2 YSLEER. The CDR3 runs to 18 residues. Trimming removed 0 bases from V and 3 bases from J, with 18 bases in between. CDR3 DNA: TGCGCCAGCAGCCAAGATTATAAACGTTGGGGTGCCAATCAGCCCCAGCATTTT. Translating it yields CASSQDYKRWGANQPQHF.

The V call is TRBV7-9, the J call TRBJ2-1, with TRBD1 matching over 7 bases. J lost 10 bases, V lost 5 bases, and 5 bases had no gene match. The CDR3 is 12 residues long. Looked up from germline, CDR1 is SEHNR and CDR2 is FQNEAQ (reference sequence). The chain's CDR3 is CASSRQTGEQFF. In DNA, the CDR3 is TGTGCCAGCAGCCGTCAGACAGGGGAGCAGTTCTTC.

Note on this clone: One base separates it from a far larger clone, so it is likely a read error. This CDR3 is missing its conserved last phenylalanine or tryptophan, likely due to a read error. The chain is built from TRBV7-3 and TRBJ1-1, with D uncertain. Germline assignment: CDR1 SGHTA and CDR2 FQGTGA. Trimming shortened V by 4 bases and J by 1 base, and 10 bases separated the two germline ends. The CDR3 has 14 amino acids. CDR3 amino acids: CASSYGPSNTEAFI. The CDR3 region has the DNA TGTGCCAGCAGCTACGGGCCTTCGAACACTGAAGCTTTCATT.

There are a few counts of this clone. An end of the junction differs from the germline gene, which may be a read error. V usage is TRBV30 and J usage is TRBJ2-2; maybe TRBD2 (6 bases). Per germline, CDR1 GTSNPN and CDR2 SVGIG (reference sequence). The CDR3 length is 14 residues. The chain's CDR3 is CVWSLGPNTGGLFF. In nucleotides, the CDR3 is TGTGTCTGGAGCCTCGGACCAAACACCGGGGGGCTGTTTTTT.

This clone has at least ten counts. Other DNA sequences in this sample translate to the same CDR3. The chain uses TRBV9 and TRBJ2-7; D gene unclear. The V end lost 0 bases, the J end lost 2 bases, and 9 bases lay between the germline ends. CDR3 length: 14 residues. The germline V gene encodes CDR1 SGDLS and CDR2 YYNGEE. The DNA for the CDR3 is TGTGCCAGCAGCGTAGAGGTGCAACCCTACGAGCAGTACTTC. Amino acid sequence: CASSVEVQPYEQYF. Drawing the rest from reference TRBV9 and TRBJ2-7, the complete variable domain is DSGVTQTPKHLITATGQRVTLRCSPRSGDLSVYWYQQSLDQGLQFLIQYYNGEERAKGNILERFSAQQFPDLHSELNLSSLELGDSALYFCASSVEVQPYEQYFGPGTRLTVT.

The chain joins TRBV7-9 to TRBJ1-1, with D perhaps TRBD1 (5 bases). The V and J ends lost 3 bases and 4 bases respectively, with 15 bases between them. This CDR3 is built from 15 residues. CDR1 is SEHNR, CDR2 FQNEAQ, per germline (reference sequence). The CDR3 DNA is TGTGCCAGCAGCTTGTGCGATGGGGGGTGCACTGAAGCTTTCTTT. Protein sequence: CASSLCDGGCTEAFF.

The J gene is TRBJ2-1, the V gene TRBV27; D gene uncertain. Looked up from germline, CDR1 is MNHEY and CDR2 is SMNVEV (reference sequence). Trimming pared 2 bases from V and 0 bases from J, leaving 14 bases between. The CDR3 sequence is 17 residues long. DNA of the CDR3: TGTGCCAGCAGTTTACCCCCGGGCTCGAGCTCCTACAATGAGCAGTTCTTC. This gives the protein CASSLPPGSSSYNEQFF.

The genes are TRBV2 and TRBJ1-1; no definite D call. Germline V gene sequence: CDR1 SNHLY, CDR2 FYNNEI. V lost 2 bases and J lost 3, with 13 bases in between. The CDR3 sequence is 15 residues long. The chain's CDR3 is CASSEREGRDTEAFF. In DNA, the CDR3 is TGTGCCAGCAGTGAACGGGAAGGTCGGGACACTGAAGCTTTCTTT.

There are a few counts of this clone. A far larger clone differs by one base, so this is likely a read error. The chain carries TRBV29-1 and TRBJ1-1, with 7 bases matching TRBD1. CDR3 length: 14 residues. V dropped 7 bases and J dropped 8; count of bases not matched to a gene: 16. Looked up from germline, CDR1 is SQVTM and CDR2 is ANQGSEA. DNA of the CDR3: TGCAGCGCAGCAAACCGGGACAGCTTTTTAGAAGCTTTCTTT. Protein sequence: CSAANRDSFLEAFF.

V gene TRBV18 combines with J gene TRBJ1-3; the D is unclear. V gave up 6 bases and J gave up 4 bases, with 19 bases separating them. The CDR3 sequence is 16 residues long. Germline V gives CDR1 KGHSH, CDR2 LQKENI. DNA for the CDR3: TGTGCCAGCTCGGAAGATACCGCCGGGGTCGGAAACACCATATATTTT. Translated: CASSEDTAGVGNTIYF.

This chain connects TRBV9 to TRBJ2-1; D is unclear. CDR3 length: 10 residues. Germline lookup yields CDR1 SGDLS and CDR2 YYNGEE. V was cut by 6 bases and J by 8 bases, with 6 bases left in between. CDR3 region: CASTIYEQFF. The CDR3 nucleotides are TGTGCCAGCACCATTTATGAGCAGTTCTTC. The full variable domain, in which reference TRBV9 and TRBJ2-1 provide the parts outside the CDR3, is DSGVTQTPKHLITATGQRVTLRCSPRSGDLSVYWYQQSLDQGLQFLIQYYNGEERAKGNILERFSAQQFPDLHSELNLSSLELGDSALYFCASTIYEQFFGPGTRLTVL.

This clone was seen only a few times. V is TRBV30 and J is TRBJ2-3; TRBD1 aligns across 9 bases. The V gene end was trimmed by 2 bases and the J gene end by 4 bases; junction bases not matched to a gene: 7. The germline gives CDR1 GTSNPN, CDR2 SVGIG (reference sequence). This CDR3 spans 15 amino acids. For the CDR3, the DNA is TGTGCCTGGAGTATAGGGGACAGGGATGCAGATACGCAGTATTTT. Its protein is CAWSIGDRDADTQYF. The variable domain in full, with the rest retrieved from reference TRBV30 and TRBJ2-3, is SQTIHQWPATLVQPVGSPLSLECTVEGTSNPNLYWYRQAAGRGLQLLFYSVGIGQISSEVPQNLSASRPQDRQFILSSKKLLLSDSGFYLCAWSIGDRDADTQYFGPGTRLTVL.